This is a list of T cell receptor beta chains from one sample in a study of blood T cell repertoires in COVID-19. Measured with immunoSEQ multiplex PCR; TCRdb has only the in-frame clones, and not every one. The data show fewer than 350,000 clones, almost 85% seen once. The material sequenced was peripheral blood. These receptors were obtained from a human donor in a cohort sampled during active COVID-19. Each CDR3 is given with its conserved first and last residue. A D gene is named only where the DNA matches it firmly. Only some rows state a clone size, as once, few, many or a class for expanded clones.

V	size	J	D	DNA	CDR3
TRBV6-5	.	TRBJ1-2	.	TGTGCCAGCCGGAGGGACTATGGCTACACCTTC	CASRRDYGYTF
TRBV9	.	TRBJ2-1	TRBD1	TGTGCCAGCAGCGTAGCTGGGACAGGTCCTTTCAATGAGCAGTTCTTC	CASSVAGTGPFNEQFF
TRBV10-3	.	TRBJ1-2	TRBD1	TGTGCCATCAGTGAGTCGCGGGACAGGGATTATGGCTACACCTTC	CAISESRDRDYGYTF
TRBV18	.	TRBJ1-2	.	TGTGCCAGCTCACCACAGGGGAAGGCTAACTATGGCTACACCTTC	CASSPQGKANYGYTF
TRBV24-1	.	TRBJ2-2	TRBD1	TGTGCCACCGGGGACAGATCTAATCCGAACACCGGGGAGCTGTTTTTT	CATGDRSNPNTGELFF
TRBV5-1	.	TRBJ2-5	TRBD1	TGCGCCAGCAGCCTGTTACAGGGGGCTCAAGAGACCCAGTACTTC	CASSLLQGAQETQYF
TRBV11-3	.	TRBJ1-6	.	TGTGCCAGCAGCTTAGGAGGACTGAGCTCCTATAATTCACCCCTCCACTTT	CASSLGGLSSYNSPLHF
TRBV4-2	.	TRBJ2-4	TRBD2	TGTGCCAGCAGCCAAGGGGGGGGGATATCCCAAAACATTCAGTACTTC	CASSQGGGISQNIQYF
TRBV2	.	TRBJ2-7	.	TGTGCCAGCAGGAGCGAGAGGTACGAGCAGTACTTC	CASRSERYEQYF
TRBV7-2	.	TRBJ2-7	.	TGTGCCAGCAGCACACAACAGAGCTACGAGCAGTACTTC	CASSTQQSYEQYF
TRBV29-1	once	TRBJ2-2	.	TGCAGCGTTGAAGTCGGAGGGCCCACGAACACCGGGGAGCTGTTTTTT	CSVEVGGPTNTGELFF
TRBV6-6	.	TRBJ1-5	.	TGTGCCAGCAGGAACGTGTTGGGCAGTCATGATCAGCCCCAGCATTTT	CASRNVLGSHDQPQHF
TRBV7-8	.	TRBJ2-2	.	TGTGCCAGCAGCTTACCTTCCCAGGGAAGAAACACCGGGGAGCTGTTTTTT	CASSLPSQGRNTGELFF
TRBV7-3	.	TRBJ2-3	TRBD2	TGTGCCAGCAGCCCAAACGGGGCTAGCGGTAAGGTAGATACGCAGTATTTT	CASSPNGASGKVDTQYF
TRBV6-5	.	TRBJ1-6	.	TGTGCCAGCAGTTACGGGCAGAGTCTCGGTTCACCCCTCCACTTT	CASSYGQSLGSPLHF
TRBV9	many	TRBJ2-3	TRBD2	TGTGCCAGCAGCGTAGTGGGCGGGGGGCACACAGATACGCAGTATTTT	CASSVVGGGHTDTQYF
TRBV3-1/TRBV3-2	.	TRBJ1-2	.	TGTGCCAGCAGCCAAGGTGGGACATATCCCCGTATGGGCTACACCTTC	CASSQGGTYPRMGYTF
TRBV30	.	TRBJ2-3	.	TGTGCCTGGAGTCTCCTACCGGGGGAATCGCAGTATTTT	CAWSLLPGESQYF
TRBV19	.	TRBJ2-2	.	TGTGCCAGTAGTATAGTGGGGGGCACCGGGGAGCTGTTTTTT	CASSIVGGTGELFF
TRBV5-1	.	TRBJ1-2	.	TGCGCCAGCAGCTTGGAGACAGGCTATGGCTACACCTTC	CASSLETGYGYTF
TRBV5-1	.	TRBJ1-1	.	TGCGCCAGCAGCTTGGGCGGGACGTATCAAGCTTTCTTT	CASSLGGTYQAFF
TRBV18	.	TRBJ2-3	.	TGTGCCAGCTCCAATCTACTCACAGATACGCAGTATTTT	CASSNLLTDTQYF
TRBV10-1	few	TRBJ2-7	.	TGCGCCAGCAGTGAAGGGGACGAGCAGTACTTC	CASSEGDEQYF
TRBV7-2	.	TRBJ1-3	.	TGTGCCAGCAGCCGGCGGACGGGAAGGGCGGGAAACACCATATATTTT	CASSRRTGRAGNTIYF
TRBV7-3	.	TRBJ2-1	.	TGTGCCAGCAGCTTAGGGGGGGCGAATGAGCAGTTCTTC	CASSLGGANEQFF
TRBV25-1	.	TRBJ1-4	.	TGTGCCAGCACCGAAGGGGGGGATGAAAAACTGTTTTTT	CASTEGGDEKLFF
TRBV18	few	TRBJ1-3	.	TGTGCCAGCTCCGTTGATCGGGGTACAGTGACTGGAAACACCATATATTTT	CASSVDRGTVTGNTIYF
TRBV5-4	.	TRBJ1-1	.	TGTGCCAGCAGCTTGGCGGGCAGGGTGAACACTGAAGCTTTCTTT	CASSLAGRVNTEAFF
TRBV18	.	TRBJ1-1	TRBD1	TGTGCCAGCTCACCCCCGGGACAGGGGAAGACTGAAGCTTTCTTT	CASSPPGQGKTEAFF
TRBV24-1	once	TRBJ1-5	.	TGTGCCACCAGTGACACGACAGGCGGGAGCAATCAGCCCCAGCATTTT	CATSDTTGGSNQPQHF
TRBV27	.	TRBJ1-6	.	TGTGCCAGCAACCGCCAGCCGGACTTAGCGAATTCACCCCTCCACTTT	CASNRQPDLANSPLHF
TRBV5-1	.	TRBJ1-2	TRBD1	TGCGCCAGCAGCTCCGGCACCGGGACAGGGGACAATGGCTACACCTTC	CASSSGTGTGDNGYTF
TRBV19	.	TRBJ2-7	TRBD1	TGTGCCAGTAGTATGAGTTACGACAGGGGGGTGGTCGAGCAGTACTTC	CASSMSYDRGVVEQYF
TRBV15	.	TRBJ1-4	TRBD1	TGTGCCACCAGCAACGACAGGGGGCGAGAAAAACTGTTTTTT	CATSNDRGREKLFF
TRBV18	.	TRBJ2-3	TRBD1	TGTGCCAGCTCACCCTTACAGGGGAGTGGTACAGATACGCAGTATTTT	CASSPLQGSGTDTQYF
TRBV11-1	.	TRBJ2-1	TRBD2	TGTGCCAGCAGCCTGGGGACTAGCGGATCTAATGAGCAGTTCTTC	CASSLGTSGSNEQFF
TRBV2	.	TRBJ2-5	TRBD2	TGTGCCAGCGCAGGACTAGCGGGGGGACTCGGTCGCCAGTACTTC	CASAGLAGGLGRQYF